The following is a TCR beta chain sequence with its context. The CDR3 contains 17 residues. V was pared by 4 bases and J by 0 bases, with 19 bases between. Germline loops: CDR1 SEHNR, CDR2 FQNEAQ (reference sequence). The data were taken from a study of cytomegalovirus exposure and HLA in healthy donors. In the PCR, 60 Vbeta and 13 Jbeta primers were used. Assay: immunoSEQ multiplex PCR; the TCRdb copy retains only in-frame clones and omits some. This sample has some 130,000 clones, with around 77% found just once. The clonotype was recovered from a man over 45 in good health and CMV-seronegative. The V call is TRBV7-9, the J call TRBJ2-7, with D possibly matching TRBD2 (5 bases). Material: PBMCs. The CDR3 protein is CASSSYSARGGSYEQYF. In DNA form, the CDR3 reads TGTGCCAGCAGCTCTTATTCTGCCCGGGGTGGCTCCTACGAGCAGTACTTC.